What follows are 9 T cell receptor beta chains derived from one specimen sequenced in a study of blood T cell repertoires in COVID-19. TCRdb's table, derived via immunoSEQ multiplex PCR, lists solely in-frame clones and lacks some. Among about 190,000 clones listed, around 85% were seen once. The sequenced sample was peripheral blood. The receptors were sampled from a woman aged 45-65 years with acute or convalescent COVID-19.

The J gene is TRBJ2-2, the V gene TRBV14, with a weak D call TRBD2 (6 bases). With 4 bases removed from V and 9 bases from J, the gap between germline ends came to 18 bases. The CDR3 has 15 residues. Per the germline V gene, CDR1 is SGHDN and CDR2 is FVKESK. In DNA, the CDR3 is TGTGCCAGCAGCCCGACTAGTATCCGACCCCGGGAGCTGTTTTTT. This gives the protein CASSPTSIRPRELFF. Filled out from reference TRBV14 and TRBJ2-2, the complete variable domain reads EAGVTQFPSHSVIEKGQTVTLRCDPISGHDNLYWYRRVMGKEIKFLLHFVKESKQDESGMPNNRFLAERTGGTYSTLKVQPAELEDSGVYFCASSPTSIRPRELFFGEGSRLTVL.

The chain recombines TRBV6-4 with TRBJ1-2, with TRBD1 identical over 10 bases. V was clipped by 2 bases and J by 2 bases; unmatched bases: 2. The CDR3 covers 15 residues. Per the germline V gene, CDR1 is MRHNA and CDR2 is SNTAGT. The CDR3 is CASSDGQGGNYGYTF. The DNA of the CDR3 is TGTGCCAGCAGTGACGGACAGGGGGGAAACTATGGCTACACCTTC.

The rearrangement links TRBV24-1 to TRBJ2-2; possible D gene TRBD1, 6 bases. The V gene's germline CDR1 is KGHDR and CDR2 SFDVKD. Trimming left V 3 bases short and J 0 bases short, with 10 bases between. This CDR3 region has 16 residues. CDR3 DNA sequence: TGTGCCACCAGTGATGTGGGGGCCGCGAACACCGGGGAGCTGTTTTTT. The encoded protein is CATSDVGAANTGELFF.

This chain links TRBV7-9 with TRBJ2-2, with a tentative D call TRBD2 (5 bases). The CDR3 length is 15 residues. From germline, CDR1 is SEHNR and CDR2 FQNEAQ (reference sequence). Trimming pared 4 bases from V and 5 bases from J, leaving 14 bases between. The CDR3: CASSSSDRGTGELFF. The DNA for the CDR3 is TGTGCCAGCAGCTCCTCAGACCGAGGGACCGGGGAGCTGTTTTTT.

A few counts support this clone. This rearrangement joins TRBV29-1 to TRBJ2-7; the D gene is possibly TRBD1 (5 bases). The CDR3 consists of 15 residues. Germline CDR1 reads SQVTM; CDR2 reads ANQGSEA. Trimming removed 7 bases from V and 0 bases from J, with 19 bases in between. The CDR3 DNA follows: TGCAGCGCGGACGCGTGGCAGGGTACCTCCTACGAGCAGTACTTC. Amino acid sequence: CSADAWQGTSYEQYF.

The rearrangement links TRBV10-1 to TRBJ1-1, with 7 nucleotides matching TRBD1. The ends lost 2 bases at V and 4 bases at J; junction bases unmatched: 1. Germline-derived CDR1 and CDR2 are WNHNN and SYGVQD (reference sequence). The CDR3 spans 13 residues. The CDR3 loop is CASSETGATEAFF. CDR3 bases: TGCGCCAGCAGTGAGACAGGGGCCACTGAAGCTTTCTTT.

The gene calls are TRBV28 and TRBJ2-7; TRBD1 aligns across 12 bases. Trimming cost V 5 bases and J 4 bases; bases outside gene matches: 9. CDR3 length: 16 amino acids. Germline lookup yields CDR1 MDHEN and CDR2 SYDVKM. The CDR3 sequence is CASSHPGTGGAYEQYF. The CDR3 DNA is TGTGCCAGCAGTCACCCCGGGACAGGGGGCGCATACGAGCAGTACTTC.

The gene calls are TRBV4-3 and TRBJ2-2; 9 positions match TRBD2. This CDR3 contains 16 residues. Germline loops: CDR1 LGHNA, CDR2 YSLEER. With V trimmed by 1 base and J by 7 bases, 7 bases remained unmatched. In DNA form, the CDR3 reads TGCGCCAGCAGCCAAGGGTTAGCGGGAGTGAACGGGGAGCTGTTTTTT. Its translation is CASSQGLAGVNGELFF.

This chain joins TRBV4-3 and TRBJ2-1; a weak D match, TRBD1 (5 bases). From germline, CDR1 is LGHNA and CDR2 YSLEER. This CDR3 contains 14 residues. V lost 4 bases and J 12 bases, leaving 19 bases between the germline ends. CDR3 nucleotide sequence: TGCGCCAGCAGCCCCTTCCTCCAGGGTGGGGTGCAGTTCTTC. It encodes CASSPFLQGGVQFF.